This TCR beta chain was observed in a study of blood T cell repertoires in COVID-19. On the study more broadly: COVID-19 samples, acute and convalescent, were from the United States, Italy and Spain.

The germline V and J ends were trimmed by 2 bases and 0 bases, with 9 bases remaining between them. CDR3 size: 15 residues. The germline CDR1 and CDR2 sequences are ENHRY and SYGVKD. Authors' data handling: Reference gene primer amplification gave estimated nucleated cell counts. TCRdb's copy holds only in-frame clones and misses some; the assay was immunoSEQ multiplex PCR. V and J calls and clone size are those listed in that table; D and trimming were worked out from the DNA. This table holds about 59,000 clones, around four fifths found once. This chain joins TRBV10-3 and TRBJ2-3; no firm D call. The sample was peripheral blood. The receptor was derived from an older woman with acute or convalescent COVID-19. CDR3 sequence: CAISEGQFSTDTQYF. The CDR3, as DNA: TGTGCCATCAGTGAGGGGCAGTTTAGCACAGATACGCAGTATTTT.